What follows describes a single T cell receptor beta chain. This record comes from a study of T cells in Graves' hyperthyroidism and ophthalmopathy. A roughly 10 ml volume of fresh peripheral blood provided the PBMCs. V lost 6 bases and J lost 0; bases outside the gene matches: 8. The CDR3 sequence is 15 residues long. Looked up from germline, CDR1 is MNHEY and CDR2 is SVGEGT. TCR beta CDR3 regions were amplified from RNA transcripts. RT-PCR in the first round (using the HTBI primer set) targeted the TCR CDR3. TCRdb analysed the multiplex PCR reads with MiXCR anew, one entry per CDR3 protein. In the table there are some 800,000 distinct CDR3 sequences, roughly 37% of which are singletons.

Sequencing was done on a sample of blood. The sequence derives from a young man with Graves' hyperthyroidism. The V gene is TRBV6-2 or TRBV6-3, the J gene TRBJ2-7; 7 bases match TRBD2. This chain's CDR3 is CASRPLGGRSYEQYF. The CDR3 nucleotides read TGTGCCAGCAGACCCTTGGGAGGGCGCTCCTACGAGCAGTACTTC.